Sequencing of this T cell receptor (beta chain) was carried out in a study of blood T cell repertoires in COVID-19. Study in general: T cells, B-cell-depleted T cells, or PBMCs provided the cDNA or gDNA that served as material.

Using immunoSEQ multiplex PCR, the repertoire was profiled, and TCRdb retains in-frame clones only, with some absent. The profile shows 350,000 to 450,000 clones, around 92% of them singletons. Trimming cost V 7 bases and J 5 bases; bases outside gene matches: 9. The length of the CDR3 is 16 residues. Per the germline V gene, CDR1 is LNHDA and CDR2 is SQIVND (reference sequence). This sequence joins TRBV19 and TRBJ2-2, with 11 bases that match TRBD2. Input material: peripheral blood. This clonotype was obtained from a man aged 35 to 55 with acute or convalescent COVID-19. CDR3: CASNDPGTSGTGELFF. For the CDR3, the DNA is TGTGCCAGTAACGACCCCGGGACTAGCGGTACCGGGGAGCTGTTTTTT.